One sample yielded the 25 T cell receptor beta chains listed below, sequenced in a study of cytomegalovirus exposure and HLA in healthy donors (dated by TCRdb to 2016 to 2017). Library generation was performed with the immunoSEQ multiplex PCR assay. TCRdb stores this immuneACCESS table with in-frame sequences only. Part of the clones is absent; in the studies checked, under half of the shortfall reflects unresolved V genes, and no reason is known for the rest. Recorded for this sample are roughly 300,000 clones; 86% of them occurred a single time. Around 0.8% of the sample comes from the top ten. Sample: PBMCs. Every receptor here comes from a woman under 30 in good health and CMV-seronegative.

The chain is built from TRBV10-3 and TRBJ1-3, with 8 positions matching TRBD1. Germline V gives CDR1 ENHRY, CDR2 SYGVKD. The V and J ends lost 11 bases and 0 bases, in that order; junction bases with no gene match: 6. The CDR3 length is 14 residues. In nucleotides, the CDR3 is TGTGCCGCCAAGGACAGGGACTCTGGAAACACCATATATTTT. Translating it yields CAAKDRDSGNTIYF.

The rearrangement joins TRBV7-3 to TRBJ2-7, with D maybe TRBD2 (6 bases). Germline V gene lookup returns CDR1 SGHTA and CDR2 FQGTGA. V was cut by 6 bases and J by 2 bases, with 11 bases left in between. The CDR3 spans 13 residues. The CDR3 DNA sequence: TGTGCCAGCAGTGTGGGGGAGGCCTACGAGCAGTACTTC. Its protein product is CASSVGEAYEQYF.

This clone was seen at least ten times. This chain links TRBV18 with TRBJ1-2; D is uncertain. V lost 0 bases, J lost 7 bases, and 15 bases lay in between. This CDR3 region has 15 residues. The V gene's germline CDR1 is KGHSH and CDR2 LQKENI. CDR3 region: CASSPPSRGAGGYTF. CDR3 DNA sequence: TGTGCCAGCTCACCACCGTCCCGGGGAGCAGGTGGCTACACCTTC. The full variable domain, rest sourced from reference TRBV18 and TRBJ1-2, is NAGVMQNPRHLVRRRGQEARLRCSPMKGHSHVYWYRQLPEEGLKFMVYLQKENIIDESGMPKERFSAEFPKEGPSILRIQQVVRGDSAAYFCASSPPSRGAGGYTFGSGTRLTVV.

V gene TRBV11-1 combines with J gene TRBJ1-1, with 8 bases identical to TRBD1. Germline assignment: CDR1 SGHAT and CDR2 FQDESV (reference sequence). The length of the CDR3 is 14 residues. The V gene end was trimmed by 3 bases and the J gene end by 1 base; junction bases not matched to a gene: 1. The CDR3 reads CASSLGTGNTEAFF. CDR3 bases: TGTGCCAGCAGCTTGGGGACAGGGAACACTGAAGCTTTCTTT.

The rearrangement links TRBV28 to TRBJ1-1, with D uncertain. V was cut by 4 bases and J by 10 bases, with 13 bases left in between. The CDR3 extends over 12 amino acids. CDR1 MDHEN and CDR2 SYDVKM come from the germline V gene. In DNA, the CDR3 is TGTGCCAGCAGTTCGAGGGAATCGTCAGCTTTCTTT. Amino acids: CASSSRESSAFF.

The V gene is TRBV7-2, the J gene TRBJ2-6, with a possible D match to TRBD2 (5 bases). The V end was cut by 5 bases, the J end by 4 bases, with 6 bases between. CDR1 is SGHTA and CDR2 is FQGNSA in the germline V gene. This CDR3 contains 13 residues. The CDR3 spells CASSPGGANVLTF. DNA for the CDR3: TGTGCCAGCAGCCCGGGAGGGGCCAACGTCCTGACTTTC.

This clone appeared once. The CDR3 protein is CASSRAGQGITTEAFF. The CDR3 nucleotides are TGTGCCAGCAGCCGCGCAGGACAGGGAATAACGACTGAAGCTTTCTTT. The V and J genes are TRBV7-8 and TRBJ1-1; 8 nucleotides agree with TRBD1. The CDR3 has 16 amino acids. Germline V gene sequence: CDR1 SGHVS, CDR2 FQNEAQ. Unmatched junction bases numbered 13, after V lost 5 bases and J lost 5 bases.

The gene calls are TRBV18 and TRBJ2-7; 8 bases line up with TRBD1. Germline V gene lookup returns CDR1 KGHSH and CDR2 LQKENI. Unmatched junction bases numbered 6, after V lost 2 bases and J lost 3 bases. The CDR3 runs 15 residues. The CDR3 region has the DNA TGTGCCAGCTCACCAGGGGGGACAGGCTTCTACGAGCAGTACTTC. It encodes CASSPGGTGFYEQYF.

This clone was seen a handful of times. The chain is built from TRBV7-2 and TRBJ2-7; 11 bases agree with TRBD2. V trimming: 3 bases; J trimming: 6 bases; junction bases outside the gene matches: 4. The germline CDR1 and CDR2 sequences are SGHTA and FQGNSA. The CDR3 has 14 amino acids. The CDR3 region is CASSLIGTSGEQYF. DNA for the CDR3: TGTGCCAGCAGCTTGATCGGGACTAGCGGCGAGCAGTACTTC.

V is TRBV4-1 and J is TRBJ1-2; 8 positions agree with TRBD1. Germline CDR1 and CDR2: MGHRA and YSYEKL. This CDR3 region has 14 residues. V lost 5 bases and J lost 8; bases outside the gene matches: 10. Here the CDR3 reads CASSSWTGRVGYTF. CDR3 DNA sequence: TGCGCCAGCAGCTCCTGGACAGGGAGGGTAGGCTACACCTTC.

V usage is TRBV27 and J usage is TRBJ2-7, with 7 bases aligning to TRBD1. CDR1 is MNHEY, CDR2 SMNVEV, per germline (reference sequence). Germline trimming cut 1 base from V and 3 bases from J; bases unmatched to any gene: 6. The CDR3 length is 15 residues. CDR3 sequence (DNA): TGTGCCAGCAGTTTATGGGCAGGGGGAGACTACGAGCAGTACTTC. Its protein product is CASSLWAGGDYEQYF.

CDR3 DNA sequence: TGTGCCAGCAGTTTATCTAGCGGGAGTGGTGATACGCAGTATTTT. This gives the protein CASSLSSGSGDTQYF. The rearrangement joins TRBV27 to TRBJ2-3, with 9 bases lining up with TRBD2. V lost 0 bases to trimming and J lost 6 bases; unmatched junction nucleotides: 4. CDR1 is MNHEY and CDR2 is SMNVEV in the germline V gene (reference sequence). This CDR3 has 15 residues.

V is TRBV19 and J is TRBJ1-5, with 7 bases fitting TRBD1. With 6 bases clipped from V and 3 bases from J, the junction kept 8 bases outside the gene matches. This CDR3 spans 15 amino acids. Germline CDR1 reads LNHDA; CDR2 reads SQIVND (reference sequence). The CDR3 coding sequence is TGTGCCAGTAGCTCAGGGACAGCCATCAATCAGCCCCAGCATTTT. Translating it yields CASSSGTAINQPQHF. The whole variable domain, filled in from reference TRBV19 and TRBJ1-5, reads DGGITQSPKYLFRKEGQNVTLSCEQNLNHDAMYWYRQDPGQGLRLIYYSQIVNDFQKGDIAEGYSVSREKKESFPLTVTSAQKNPTAFYLCASSSGTAINQPQHFGDGTRLSIL.

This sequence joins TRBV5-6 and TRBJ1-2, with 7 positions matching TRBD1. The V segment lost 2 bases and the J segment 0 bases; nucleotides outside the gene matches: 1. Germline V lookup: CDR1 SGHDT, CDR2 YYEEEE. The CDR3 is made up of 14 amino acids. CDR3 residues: CASSFGTANYGYTF. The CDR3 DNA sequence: TGTGCCAGCAGCTTCGGGACAGCTAACTATGGCTACACCTTC.

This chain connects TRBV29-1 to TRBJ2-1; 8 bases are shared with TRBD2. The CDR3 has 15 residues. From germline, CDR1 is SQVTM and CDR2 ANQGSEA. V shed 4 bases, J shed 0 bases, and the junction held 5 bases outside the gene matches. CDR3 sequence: CSVGPGTSSYNEQFF. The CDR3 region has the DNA TGCAGCGTTGGTCCCGGGACTAGCTCCTACAATGAGCAGTTCTTC.

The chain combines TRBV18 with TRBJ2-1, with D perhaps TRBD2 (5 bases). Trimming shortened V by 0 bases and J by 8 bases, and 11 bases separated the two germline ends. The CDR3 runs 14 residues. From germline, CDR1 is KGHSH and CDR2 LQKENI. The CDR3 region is CASSPPLAQDEQFF. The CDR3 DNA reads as TGTGCCAGCTCACCACCCCTAGCCCAGGATGAGCAGTTCTTC.

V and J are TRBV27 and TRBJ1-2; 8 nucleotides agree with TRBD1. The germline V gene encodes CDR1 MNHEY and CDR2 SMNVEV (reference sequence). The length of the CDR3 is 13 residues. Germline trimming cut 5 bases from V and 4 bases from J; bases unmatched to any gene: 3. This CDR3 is CASSQGQGYGYTF. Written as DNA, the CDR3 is TGTGCCAGCAGTCAAGGACAGGGCTATGGCTACACCTTC.

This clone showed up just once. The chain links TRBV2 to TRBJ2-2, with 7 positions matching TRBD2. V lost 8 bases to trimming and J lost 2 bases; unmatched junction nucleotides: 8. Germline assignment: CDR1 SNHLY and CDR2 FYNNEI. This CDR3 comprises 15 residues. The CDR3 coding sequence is TGTGCCAGCGGAGGGGAGGGGCTTAACACCGGGGAGCTGTTTTTT. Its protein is CASGGEGLNTGELFF.

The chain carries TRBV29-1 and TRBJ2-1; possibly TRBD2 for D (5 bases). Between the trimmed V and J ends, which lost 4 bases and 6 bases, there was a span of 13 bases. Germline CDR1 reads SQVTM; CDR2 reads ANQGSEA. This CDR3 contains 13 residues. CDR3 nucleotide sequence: TGCAGCGTTGGAGGAAGAGCGGTCAATGAGCAGTTCTTC. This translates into CSVGGRAVNEQFF.

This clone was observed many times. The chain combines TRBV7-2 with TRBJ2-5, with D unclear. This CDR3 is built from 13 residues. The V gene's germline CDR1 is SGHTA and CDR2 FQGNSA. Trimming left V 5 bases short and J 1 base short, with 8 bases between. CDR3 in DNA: TGTGCCAGCAGCCGAGCATCCCAAGAGACCCAGTACTTC. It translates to CASSRASQETQYF. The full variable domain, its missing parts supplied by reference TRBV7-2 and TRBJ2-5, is GAGVSQSPSNKVTEKGKDVELRCDPISGHTALYWYRQSLGQGLEFLIYFQGNSAPDKSGLPSDRFSAERTGGSVSTLTIQRTQQEDSAVYLCASSRASQETQYFGPGTRLLVL.

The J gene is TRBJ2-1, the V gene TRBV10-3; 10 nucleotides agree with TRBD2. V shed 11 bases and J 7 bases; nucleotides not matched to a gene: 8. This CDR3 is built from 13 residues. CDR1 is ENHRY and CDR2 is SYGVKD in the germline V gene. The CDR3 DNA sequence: TGTGCCGTCCGGCCTAGCGGGAGAAATGAGCAGTTCTTC. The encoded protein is CAVRPSGRNEQFF.

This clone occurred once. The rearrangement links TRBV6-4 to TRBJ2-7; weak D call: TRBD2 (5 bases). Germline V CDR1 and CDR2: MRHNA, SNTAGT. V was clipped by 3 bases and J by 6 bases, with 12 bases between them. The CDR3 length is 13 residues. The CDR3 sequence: CASSEILGLEQYF. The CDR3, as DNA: TGTGCCAGCAGTGAAATACTAGGTCTCGAGCAGTACTTC.

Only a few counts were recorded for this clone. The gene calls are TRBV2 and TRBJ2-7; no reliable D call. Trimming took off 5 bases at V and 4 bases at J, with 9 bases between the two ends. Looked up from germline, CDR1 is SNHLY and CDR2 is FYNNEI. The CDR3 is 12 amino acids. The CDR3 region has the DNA TGTGCCAGCAGTCCTGAGGATTACGAGCAGTACTTC. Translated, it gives CASSPEDYEQYF.

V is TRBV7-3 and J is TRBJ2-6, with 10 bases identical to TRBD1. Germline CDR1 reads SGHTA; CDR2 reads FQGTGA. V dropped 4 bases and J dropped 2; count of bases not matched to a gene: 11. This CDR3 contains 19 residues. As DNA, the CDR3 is TGTGCCAGCAGCTCAATAACCGGGACAGGGGTGGCTGGGGCCAACGTCCTGACTTTC. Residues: CASSSITGTGVAGANVLTF. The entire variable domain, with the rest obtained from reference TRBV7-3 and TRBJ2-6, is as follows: GAGVSQTPSNKVTEKGKYVELRCDPISGHTALYWYRQSLGQGPEFLIYFQGTGAADDSGLPNDRFFAVRPEGSVSTLKIQRTERGDSAVYLCASSSITGTGVAGANVLTFGAGSRLTVL.

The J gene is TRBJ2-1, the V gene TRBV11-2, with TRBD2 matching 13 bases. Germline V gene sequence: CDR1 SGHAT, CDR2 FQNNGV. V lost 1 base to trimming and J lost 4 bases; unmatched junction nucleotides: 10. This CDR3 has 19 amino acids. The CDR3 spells CASSLVRTSGSRGYNEQFF. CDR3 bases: TGTGCCAGCAGCTTAGTCCGGACTAGCGGGAGCCGGGGGTACAATGAGCAGTTCTTC.